A single sample gave rise to the 11 T cell receptor beta chains below, sequenced in a study of blood T cell repertoires in COVID-19. Profiled with immunoSEQ multiplex PCR; TCRdb holds only in-frame clones, not every one. The data contain a few hundred thousand clones, about 91% of them singletons. Sequencing was performed on peripheral blood. The receptors originated from a woman in her twenties or thirties who had recovered from COVID-19.

This clone was seen once. V and J are TRBV4-2 and TRBJ2-1, with 8 bases matching TRBD1. The CDR3 loop spans 15 amino acids. V lost 5 bases to trimming and J lost 2 bases; unmatched junction nucleotides: 5. Germline V gene data show CDR1 as LGHNA and CDR2 as YNFKEQ. The CDR3 DNA follows: TGTGCCAGCAGCATAGACAGGGGCACCTACAATGAGCAGTTCTTC. As protein: CASSIDRGTYNEQFF.

The V gene is TRBV5-1, the J gene TRBJ1-1, with D possibly TRBD1 on 6 matching bases. Trimming left V 2 bases short and J 4 bases short, with 18 bases between. The CDR3 has 16 amino acids. Germline V lookup: CDR1 SGHRS, CDR2 YFSETQ. The DNA for the CDR3 is TGCGCCAGCAGCTTAAAGGAGGACGGGGGGCGCACTGAAGCTTTCTTT. Its protein is CASSLKEDGGRTEAFF.

This clone came up once. CDR3 region: CASRGWGRLEAFF. The CDR3 DNA reads TGTGCCAGCAGGGGGTGGGGCAGGCTTGAAGCTTTCTTT. The V and J genes are TRBV12-3 or TRBV12-4 and TRBJ1-1; D is perhaps TRBD1 (5 bases). With 6 bases removed from V and 7 bases from J, the gap between germline ends came to 15 bases. The CDR3 has 13 residues.

The genes are TRBV28 and TRBJ2-5; 9 nucleotides align to TRBD1. With V trimmed by 6 bases and J by 0 bases, 2 bases remained unmatched. Germline V gene lookup returns CDR1 MDHEN and CDR2 SYDVKM. CDR3 length: 14 amino acids. CDR3: CASRQGADQETQYF. The CDR3 coding sequence is TGTGCCAGCAGACAGGGGGCCGACCAAGAGACCCAGTACTTC.

The chain recombines TRBV6-5 with TRBJ1-2; TRBD1 aligns across 9 bases. Germline V lookup: CDR1 MNHEY, CDR2 SVGAGI. J gave up 8 bases and V 4 bases, and 14 bases lay outside the gene matches. The length of the CDR3 is 16 residues. The CDR3 region is CASSFPVGQGFDGYTF. CDR3 DNA sequence: TGTGCCAGCAGTTTCCCGGTAGGACAGGGGTTCGACGGCTACACCTTC.

The gene calls are TRBV28 and TRBJ2-2; D perhaps matches TRBD2 (6 bases). Germline assignment: CDR1 MDHEN and CDR2 SYDVKM. V lost 6 bases, J lost 0 bases, and 11 bases lay in between. The CDR3 runs to 15 residues. CDR3 in amino acids: CASRGGVANTGELFF. In DNA form, the CDR3 reads TGTGCCAGCAGAGGCGGGGTCGCGAACACCGGGGAGCTGTTTTTT.

The chain uses TRBV7-3 and TRBJ2-3, with TRBD2 matching over 10 bases. In germline, CDR1 is SGHTA, CDR2 FQGTGA. The length of the CDR3 is 15 residues. The trim removed 8 bases at V and 2 bases at J, leaving 7 bases unmatched. The DNA of the CDR3 is TGTGCCAGCGCCCTAGCGGGGGCCCACACAGATACGCAGTATTTT. Translating it yields CASALAGAHTDTQYF.

The chain uses TRBV18 and TRBJ1-1; D is unclear. The CDR3 runs to 12 residues. From germline, CDR1 is KGHSH and CDR2 LQKENI. Between the trimmed V and J ends, which lost 3 bases and 7 bases, there was a span of 9 bases. CDR3 region: CASSPFGIEAFF. The CDR3 DNA follows: TGTGCCAGCTCACCTTTCGGGATTGAAGCTTTCTTT.

The chain has TRBV7-9 and TRBJ1-2; 9 bases fit TRBD1. The V segment lost 2 bases and the J segment 0 bases; nucleotides outside the gene matches: 10. The CDR3 spans 18 residues. Germline V gives CDR1 SEHNR, CDR2 FQNEAQ (reference sequence). Here the CDR3 DNA reads TGTGCCAGCAGCTTACCATCTAACGGGACAGGGTCTAACTATGGCTACACCTTC. This codes for CASSLPSNGTGSNYGYTF.

This clone was seen once. The rearrangement joins TRBV7-9 to TRBJ1-1; 8 nucleotides match TRBD1. This CDR3 region has 15 residues. The germline V gene has CDR1 SEHNR and CDR2 FQNEAQ (reference sequence). J lost 4 bases, V lost 3 bases, and 7 bases had no gene match. CDR3: CASSFADRAGTEAFF. Here the CDR3 DNA reads TGTGCCAGCAGCTTCGCGGACAGGGCGGGCACTGAAGCTTTCTTT.

This clone was counted a single time. CDR3 loop: CAWSATGVTEAFF. CDR3 DNA sequence: TGTGCCTGGAGTGCCACAGGGGTTACTGAAGCTTTCTTT. The chain links TRBV30 to TRBJ1-1, with TRBD1 matching 7 bases. The CDR3 is 13 amino acids. The trim removed 1 base at V and 5 bases at J, leaving 4 bases unmatched. The germline V gene has CDR1 GTSNPN and CDR2 SVGIG (reference sequence).